A selection of T cell receptor beta chains follows, all from one sample in a study of control samples from healthy donors and cancer patients. Produced via immunoSEQ multiplex PCR; TCRdb's table is partial and in-frame only. Of some 35,000 clones listed, roughly 92% are singletons. Sequenced material: PBMCs. These receptors all stem from a man between 40 and 49 years old with colorectal cancer. The CDR3 runs from the conserved cysteine through the conserved F or W. D genes are given only for firm matches. A clone size is listed for some rows: how often the clone was seen (once, few, many), or a class if it is expanded.

TGTGCCAGCAGCGTTACTAGCGGGGCCAACACCGGGGAGCTGTTTTTT	CASSVTSGANTGELFF	TRBD2	.	TRBV9	TRBJ2-2
TGCAGCGTATTAAAGGATACCGGGGAGCTGTTTTTT	CSVLKDTGELFF	.	.	TRBV29-1	TRBJ2-2
TGTGCCAGCAGCTTACGGGACCGAATCGAGCAGTACTTC	CASSLRDRIEQYF	.	.	TRBV13	TRBJ2-7
TGTGCCAGCAGCTTGAGGACTAGCGGGGGTTTCAATGAGCAGTTCTTC	CASSLRTSGGFNEQFF	TRBD2	.	TRBV5-4	TRBJ2-1
TGTGCCTGGAGGGCCGGCGGGACAGGGGTAGATACGCAGTATTTT	CAWRAGGTGVDTQYF	TRBD1	.	TRBV30	TRBJ2-3
TGTGCCAGCAGCCCCCCGGGGGGCTCCTACAATGAGCAGTTCTTC	CASSPPGGSYNEQFF	TRBD2	once	TRBV11-3	TRBJ2-1
TGTGCCAGCAGCTTCGGGACGGGTCTCTGGGGCTACACCTTC	CASSFGTGLWGYTF	.	.	TRBV7-3	TRBJ1-2
TGTGCCAGCAGCCAAGAAGATGCGAGCTCCTACAATGAGCAGTTCTTC	CASSQEDASSYNEQFF	.	.	TRBV4-2	TRBJ2-1
TGTGCCAGCAGCCGGACCGGGTCTGTGAACACTGAAGCTTTCTTT	CASSRTGSVNTEAFF	.	.	TRBV7-2	TRBJ1-1
TGTGCCAGCAGCCAAAAAAAAGCTTTCTTT	CASSQKKAFF	.	once	TRBV5-4	TRBJ1-1
TGTGCCAGTAGTCTCGTGATCACCACTAACTATGGCTACACCTTC	CASSLVITTNYGYTF	.	.	TRBV19	TRBJ1-2
TGCGCCAGCAGCTTAACGGGTTCGGGGAATTCACCCCTCCACTTT	CASSLTGSGNSPLHF	.	.	TRBV5-1	TRBJ1-6
TGTGCCACCGGTACGGGACAGACGATAAGAAATGAGCAGTTCTTC	CATGTGQTIRNEQFF	TRBD1	.	TRBV15	TRBJ2-1
TGTGCCAGTAGTATCGCAACAGGGGGCGCGATCACTGAAGCTTTCTTT	CASSIATGGAITEAFF	TRBD1	.	TRBV19	TRBJ1-1
TGTGCCAGCAGTTGGGCCCCGAGGAGCACTGAAGCTTTCTTT	CASSWAPRSTEAFF	.	.	TRBV6-5	TRBJ1-1
TGTGCTAGTGGTTTGGTGGGGGGCACAGATACGCAGTATTTT	CASGLVGGTDTQYF	.	.	TRBV12-5	TRBJ2-3
TGTGCCAGCAGCGGCCGGGGGGAGGCCAGCTCCTACAATGAGCAGTTCTTC	CASSGRGEASSYNEQFF	TRBD2	.	TRBV9	TRBJ2-1
TGTGCCAGCAGAACTCAGGGCAGCCTACTTTACAATGAGCAGTTCTTC	CASRTQGSLLYNEQFF	.	once	TRBV6-6	TRBJ2-1
TGTGCCAGCAGCGTAGACCCTTCCCGGACCCGGGGGTACACCGGGGAGCTGTTTTTT	CASSVDPSRTRGYTGELFF	.	.	TRBV9	TRBJ2-2
TGTGCCAGCTCACCACGGTCTACAGCGGGGGGCCAATACAATGAGCAGTTCTTC	CASSPRSTAGGQYNEQFF	TRBD2	.	TRBV18	TRBJ2-1
TGTGCCAGCAGCTCCCAAGGGTTGAACACTGAAGCTTTCTTT	CASSSQGLNTEAFF	.	.	TRBV7-2	TRBJ1-1
TGTGCCACCAGACCGGGACTAGCGGGGGGGCCCGGCGGGGAGCTGTTTTTT	CATRPGLAGGPGGELFF	TRBD2	.	TRBV15	TRBJ2-2
TGTGCCACCAGTGATGTCCAGGGATGGGATACGCAGTATTTT	CATSDVQGWDTQYF	.	.	TRBV24-1	TRBJ2-3
TGTGCCAGCAGCACGGGATCCAGTGTCGGCTACACCTTC	CASSTGSSVGYTF	.	.	TRBV7-9	TRBJ1-2
TGTGCCAGTGAAGGGGCAGTAGCAGGAGGGGAGACCCAGTACTTC	CASEGAVAGGETQYF	.	.	TRBV6-5	TRBJ2-5
TGTGCCAGCAAGGGGACAGGGCCGAGAACTGAAGCTTTCTTT	CASKGTGPRTEAFF	TRBD1	.	TRBV6-5	TRBJ1-1
TGCGCCAGCAGTCCCACGACTAGCGGGGGTACAGATACGCAGTATTTT	CASSPTTSGGTDTQYF	TRBD2	.	TRBV5-1	TRBJ2-3
TGTGCCAGCAGTTTACGGGGGTCGAGGAACACTGAAGCTTTCTTT	CASSLRGSRNTEAFF	.	.	TRBV6-2/TRBV6-3	TRBJ1-1
TGTGCCAGCAACCGGGCGGGACAGCTCTCCTACGAGCAGTACTTC	CASNRAGQLSYEQYF	.	.	TRBV2	TRBJ2-7
TGTGCCAGCAGCTCGAATACAGGGATCAAACTGTTTTTT	CASSSNTGIKLFF	.	.	TRBV11-3	TRBJ1-4
TGTGCCAGCAGCGCCTCGTTCATACAGGGGTCTGGATCTGGAAACACCATATATTTT	CASSASFIQGSGSGNTIYF	TRBD1	.	TRBV9	TRBJ1-3
TGTGCCAGTAGCCGCCCGGGCTCTGGAAACACCATATATTTT	CASSRPGSGNTIYF	.	.	TRBV19	TRBJ1-3
TGTGCCAGGGGGGACAGGGGCAATCAGCCCCAGCATTTT	CARGDRGNQPQHF	TRBD1	.	TRBV6-4	TRBJ1-5
TGCGCCAGCAGTGAGTGGTTTGGGGACAGGGCCACTTGGGTTCCGAGCTCCTATAATTCACCCCTCCACTTT	CASSEWFGDRATWVPSSYNSPLHF	TRBD1	.	TRBV10-1	TRBJ1-6
TGTGCCAGCAGTTCGGGTGGGAACACTGAAGCTTTCTTT	CASSSGGNTEAFF	.	once	TRBV27	TRBJ1-1
TGTGCCAGCTCACCACGACAGGGGGCGCGGAGTACAGATACGCAGTATTTT	CASSPRQGARSTDTQYF	TRBD1	.	TRBV18	TRBJ2-3
TGTGCCAGCAGCTTTGGGGTTACTGGAAACACCATATATTTT	CASSFGVTGNTIYF	.	.	TRBV7-3	TRBJ1-3
TGTGCCTGGAGTGCCAAAAGGGGAAACACAGATACGCAGTATTTT	CAWSAKRGNTDTQYF	.	.	TRBV30	TRBJ2-3
TGCGCCAGCAGCCAAGGGGTGCGGGACACATCTGAGCAGTACTTC	CASSQGVRDTSEQYF	.	.	TRBV4-1	TRBJ2-7
TGTGCCAGCAGCGGAGGGGGCGGGGAAGATACGCAGTATTTT	CASSGGGGEDTQYF	.	.	TRBV7-8	TRBJ2-3
TGCGCCAGCAGCCAAGCCAGCCATGAAAAACTGTTTTTT	CASSQASHEKLFF	.	few	TRBV4-1	TRBJ1-4
TGTGCCAGTAGTAGCACTTCTGGAAACACCATATATTTT	CASSSTSGNTIYF	.	.	TRBV19	TRBJ1-3
TGTGCCAGCAGTGAAGCGCACAGGGGGCGGTACGAGCAGTACTTC	CASSEAHRGRYEQYF	TRBD1	once	TRBV6-1	TRBJ2-7
TGTGCCAGCAGCGTTTCGTCTAGCGGGGCGTACGAGCAGTACTTC	CASSVSSSGAYEQYF	TRBD2	once	TRBV9	TRBJ2-7
TGTGCCAGCAGCTCCTACAGGGGATCTCACGAGCAGTACTTC	CASSSYRGSHEQYF	TRBD1	.	TRBV13	TRBJ2-7
TGTGCCAGCAGCCCTCGTATCACCGGGGGCGGTGATTCACCCCTCCACTTT	CASSPRITGGGDSPLHF	.	few	TRBV7-2	TRBJ1-6
TGTGCCAGCAGCTTGTTGGTAGGCGGGGGTGGCACAGATACGCAGTATTTT	CASSLLVGGGGTDTQYF	TRBD2	.	TRBV5-4	TRBJ2-3
TGTGCCAGCAGCTTATCCGGACCGTTTGAAGCTTTCTTT	CASSLSGPFEAFF	.	once	TRBV7-8	TRBJ1-1
TGTGCCAGCAGTGTTGGCGGCGGGGGGGCCGTGGATACGCAGTATTTT	CASSVGGGGAVDTQYF	TRBD2	.	TRBV28	TRBJ2-3